This T cell receptor (beta chain) was sequenced during a study of T cells after yellow fever vaccination. With 5 bases removed from V and 3 bases from J, the gap between germline ends came to 16 bases. CDR1 and CDR2 from the germline V gene are LNHDA and SQIVND (reference sequence). The length of the CDR3 is 15 residues. There are a few counts of this clonotype. TCRdb fed the 5' RACE reads into MiXCR, producing one record per CDR3 protein. Among around 200,000 distinct CDR3 sequences listed, 9.5% to 12% were seen once. This chain links TRBV19 with TRBJ1-2, with TRBD1 as a possible D gene (6 bases). The sequences come from CD8+ T cells sorted from PBMCs, collected 15 days after the yellow fever booster vaccination. The sequence derives from a man between 18 and 35 years old who received the YFV17D yellow fever vaccine. DNA for the CDR3: TGTGCCAGTAGTCCGAATACAGGGTACCACTATGGCTACACCTTC. Its translation: CASSPNTGYHYGYTF.